This T cell receptor beta chain was documented in a study of CD8+ T cells in alopecia areata. General study results and limits: Resident alphabeta T cells of normal skin are also sequenced in scalp samples.

This clone has more than one count but fewer than ten. The antigen remains undetermined. The germline V gene has CDR1 SEHNR and CDR2 FQNEAQ (reference sequence). V shed 6 bases and J shed 4 bases, with 8 bases lying between them. The length of the CDR3 is 12 residues. RNA, once extracted, was reverse transcribed into cDNA for use as the sequencing template. Here immunoSEQ multiplex PCR was the method, and the copy in TCRdb shows in-frame clones only, minus some. The profile shows about 180,000 clones, about 47% of them singletons. Indicated treatment: oral pan-JAK inhibitor, 5-10 mg twice daily. The source material was CD8+ T cells sorted from blood, sampled at approximately week 51, from a patient treated with tofacitinib. The sequence came from a human donor with alopecia areata. The genes are TRBV7-9 and TRBJ2-3, with D perhaps matching TRBD1 or TRBD2 (5 bases each). CDR3 sequence reads: CASSRGPDTQYF. The CDR3 DNA sequence: TGTGCCAGCAGTAGGGGACCAGATACGCAGTATTTT.